Sequencing of this TCR beta chain was carried out in a study of T cell responses to AZD1222 COVID-19 vaccine. Study-level results: Reportedly, nearly half of unique spike TCRs recognized epitopes outside B.1.351/B.1.1.7 mutations. Just five to seven people given AZD1222 tested seropositive at baseline. An increase in Spike-specific TCR breadth and depth was observed after two AZD1222 doses.

About this clone: Its matching antigen is unknown.

This CDR3 comprises 14 residues. Germline values: CDR1 ENHRY, CDR2 SYGVKD. With 2 bases removed from V and 6 bases from J, the gap between germline ends came to 11 bases. TCRdb's copy holds only in-frame clones and misses some; the assay was immunoSEQ multiplex PCR. The sample records about 130,000 clones, approximately 91% being singletons. The starting material was peripheral blood, obtained 28 days after the second AZD1222 dose. The J gene is TRBJ1-5, the V gene TRBV10-3; D is unresolved. This receptor was identified in an adult who received the AZD1222 COVID-19 vaccine. The DNA for the CDR3 is TGTGCCATCAGTGAGGGACGACCGGGTCAGCCCCAGCATTTT. It codes for CAISEGRPGQPQHF.